A single T cell receptor beta chain is shown here with its context. These data originate in a study of blood T cell repertoires in COVID-19. Across the whole study: Sample material is recorded as cDNA or gDNA derived from T cells, B-cell-depleted T cells, or PBMCs.

V was clipped by 6 bases and J by 4 bases, with 18 bases between them. Germline lookup yields CDR1 MNHEY and CDR2 SMNVEV (reference sequence). There are 15 residues in the CDR3. TCRdb's table, derived via immunoSEQ multiplex PCR, lists solely in-frame clones and lacks some. The table records approximately 46,000 clones, approximately 89% of them present only once. This TCR derives from a man in his 60s with active or convalescent COVID-19. The sample was peripheral blood. J is TRBJ2-5 and V is TRBV27, with D possibly matching TRBD2 (5 bases). In DNA, the CDR3 is TGTGCCAGCAGACTAATAGGCGGCCGGGGAGAGACCCAGTACTTC. This gives the protein CASRLIGGRGETQYF.